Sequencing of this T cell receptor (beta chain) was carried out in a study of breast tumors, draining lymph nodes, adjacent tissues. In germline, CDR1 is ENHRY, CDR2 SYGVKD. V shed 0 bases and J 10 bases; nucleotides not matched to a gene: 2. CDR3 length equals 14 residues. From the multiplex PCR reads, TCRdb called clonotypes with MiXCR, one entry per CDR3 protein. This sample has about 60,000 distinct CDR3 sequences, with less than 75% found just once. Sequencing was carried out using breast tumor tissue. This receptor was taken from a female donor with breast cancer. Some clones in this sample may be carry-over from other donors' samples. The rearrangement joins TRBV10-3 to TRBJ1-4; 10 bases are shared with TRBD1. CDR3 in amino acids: CAISESRTGGKLFF. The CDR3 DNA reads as TGTGCCATCAGTGAGTCTCGGACAGGGGGAAAACTGTTTTTT.